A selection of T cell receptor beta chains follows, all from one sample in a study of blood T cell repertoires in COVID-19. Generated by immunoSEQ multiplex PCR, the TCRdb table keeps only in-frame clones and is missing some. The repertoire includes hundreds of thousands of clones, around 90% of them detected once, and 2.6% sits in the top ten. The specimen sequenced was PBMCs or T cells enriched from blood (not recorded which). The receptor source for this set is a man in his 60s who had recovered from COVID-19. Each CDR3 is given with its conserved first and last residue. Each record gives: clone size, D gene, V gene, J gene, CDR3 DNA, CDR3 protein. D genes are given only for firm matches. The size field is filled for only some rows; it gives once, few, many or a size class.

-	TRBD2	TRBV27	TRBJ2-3	TGTGCCAGCAGTTTTATCGGACTAGCGGGAGATCAGTATTTT	CASSFIGLAGDQYF
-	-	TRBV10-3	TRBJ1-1	TGTGCCATCAGTGATCTCAAGGGGGGAGGGACTGAAGCTTTCTTT	CAISDLKGGGTEAFF
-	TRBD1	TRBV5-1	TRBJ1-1	TGCGCCAGCAGCTTGGAGGGAACAGGGGGCGACACTGAAGCTTTCTTT	CASSLEGTGGDTEAFF
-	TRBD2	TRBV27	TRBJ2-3	TGTGCCAGCAAACGGACTAGCGGTCTCCTCACAGATACGCAGTATTTT	CASKRTSGLLTDTQYF
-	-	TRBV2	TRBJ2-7	TGTGCCAGCAGATTACAGGGAAACGAGCAGTACTTC	CASRLQGNEQYF
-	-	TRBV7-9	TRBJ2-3	TGTGCCAGCAGCTTAGGGGCTGATACGCAGTATTTT	CASSLGADTQYF
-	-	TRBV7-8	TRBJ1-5	TGTGCCAGCAGCTTAGACCAGGGCCCATTTCAGCCCCAGCATTTT	CASSLDQGPFQPQHF
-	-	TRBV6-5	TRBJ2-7	TGTGCCAGCAGTTACTCGACACTCTACGAGCAGTACTTC	CASSYSTLYEQYF
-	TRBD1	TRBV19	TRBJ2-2	TGTGCCAGTAGTATCGGGACAGGGTTTACCGGGGAGCTGTTTTTT	CASSIGTGFTGELFF
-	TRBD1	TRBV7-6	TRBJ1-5	TGTGCCAGCAGTTTAAACAGGGGAGGTCAGCCCCAGCATTTT	CASSLNRGGQPQHF
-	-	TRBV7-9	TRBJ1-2	TGTGCCAGCAGCCGCGACTATGCGGTTCCTGGCTACACCTTC	CASSRDYAVPGYTF
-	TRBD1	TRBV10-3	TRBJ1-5	TGTGCCATCGGCAAAGGACAGGCCGGCAATCAGCCCCAGCATTTT	CAIGKGQAGNQPQHF
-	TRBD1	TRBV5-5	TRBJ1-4	TGTGCCAGCAGCTTGGCCGGCTTTCTGACAGGGAAGGCAACTAATGAAAAACTGTTTTTT	CASSLAGFLTGKATNEKLFF
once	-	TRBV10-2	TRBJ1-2	TGCGCCAGCAGTGATTCAGGGTTTTTCGGCTACACCTTC	CASSDSGFFGYTF
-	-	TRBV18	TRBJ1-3	TGTGCCAGCTCACCAGGGCCCCCTGGAAACACCATATATTTT	CASSPGPPGNTIYF
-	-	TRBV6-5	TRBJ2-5	TGTGCCAGCAGTTATGATAGGGGCGCAGTGGCCCAGTACTTC	CASSYDRGAVAQYF
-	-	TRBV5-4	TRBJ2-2	TGTGCCAGCAGCTCACCAGGTTTGAACACCGGGGAGCTGTTTTTT	CASSSPGLNTGELFF
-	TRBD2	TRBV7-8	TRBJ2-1	TGTGCCAGCAGCTTATTCCTAGCGGGACTTAATGAGCAGTTCTTC	CASSLFLAGLNEQFF
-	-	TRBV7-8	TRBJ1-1	TGTGCCAGCAGCTCCCGGACAGACCTTATAAACACTGAAGCTTTCTTT	CASSSRTDLINTEAFF
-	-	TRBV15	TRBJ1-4	TGTGCCACCAGCAGAGATTCCCGGGTTGGGGAAAAACTGTTTTTT	CATSRDSRVGEKLFF
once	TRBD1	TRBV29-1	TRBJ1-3	TGCAGCGTTGACCAGGGGGCAACGGGAAACACCATATATTTT	CSVDQGATGNTIYF
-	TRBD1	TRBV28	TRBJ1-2	TGTGCCAGCAGTTTAGGGACAGGGGGAGTGATAAACTATGGCTACACCTTC	CASSLGTGGVINYGYTF
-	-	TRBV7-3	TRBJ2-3	TGTGCCAGCAGCTTAAGCCGACAGACTCCTGGTACAGATACGCAGTATTTT	CASSLSRQTPGTDTQYF
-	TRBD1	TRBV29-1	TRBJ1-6	TGCAGCGTTGGACAGGGGGAAAATTCACCCCTCCACTTT	CSVGQGENSPLHF
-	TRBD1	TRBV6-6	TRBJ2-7	TGTGCCAGCAGTCCGACAGGGGTCCCCCCCCCTCTCTACGAGCAGTACTTC	CASSPTGVPPPLYEQYF
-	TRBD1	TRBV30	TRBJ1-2	TGTGCCTGGAGCACACAGGGGGCGTACAATGGCTACACCTTC	CAWSTQGAYNGYTF
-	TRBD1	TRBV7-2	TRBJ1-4	TGTGCCAGCAGCGAACAGGGGGCAACTAATGAAAAACTGTTTTTT	CASSEQGATNEKLFF
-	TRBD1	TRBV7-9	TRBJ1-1	TGTGCCAGCAGCTTATCTGGCGAGTCGGACAGGGGGTGGACTGAAGCTTTCTTT	CASSLSGESDRGWTEAFF
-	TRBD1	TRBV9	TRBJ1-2	TGTGCCAGCAGCGTAGCCGGGACAGGGGATGGCTACACCTTC	CASSVAGTGDGYTF
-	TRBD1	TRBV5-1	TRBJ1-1	TGCGCCAGCAGCGCGGGACAGGGGGCAACCCATAAAGCTTTCTTT	CASSAGQGATHKAFF
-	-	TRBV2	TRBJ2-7	TGTGCCAGCAGTGGGGACAAAAACTACGAGCAGTACTTC	CASSGDKNYEQYF
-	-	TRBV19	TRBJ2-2	TGTGCCAGTAGTATGGACCACCAGGGACACTACACCGGGGAGCTGTTTTTT	CASSMDHQGHYTGELFF
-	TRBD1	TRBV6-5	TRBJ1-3	TGTGCCAGCAGATCCGACAGGGCAGGAAACACCATATATTTT	CASRSDRAGNTIYF
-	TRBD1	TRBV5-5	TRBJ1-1	TGTGCCAGCAGCTTGGCCGGGACAGCCAACACTGAAGCTTTCTTT	CASSLAGTANTEAFF
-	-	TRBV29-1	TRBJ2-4	TGCAGCGTTGAAGGGCCCCAGAGGGCTATTTACTTC	CSVEGPQRAIYF
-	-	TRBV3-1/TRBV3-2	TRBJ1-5	TGTGCCAGCAGCCCAACAGGGTTCAGCAATCAGCCCCAGCATTTT	CASSPTGFSNQPQHF
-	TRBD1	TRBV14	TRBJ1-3	TGTGCCAGCAGCCGCATCCTAGGACAGGGGGTCTCTGGAAACACCATATATTTT	CASSRILGQGVSGNTIYF
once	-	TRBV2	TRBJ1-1	TGTGCCAGCAGTACCACAGGGAATATTGAAGCTTTCTTT	CASSTTGNIEAFF
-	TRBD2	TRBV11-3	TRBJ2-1	TGTGCCAGCAGCCACGGGAGGGGCGCTTACAATGAGCAGTTCTTC	CASSHGRGAYNEQFF
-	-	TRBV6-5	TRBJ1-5	TGTGCCAGCAGCCCCTTTAAAAATCAGCCCCAGCATTTT	CASSPFKNQPQHF
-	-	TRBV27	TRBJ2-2	TGTGCCAGCAGTTTGGATGGGGGAGGCGGGGAGCTGTTTTTT	CASSLDGGGGELFF
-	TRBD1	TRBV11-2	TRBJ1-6	TGTGCCAGCAGCAACAAGGGACAGGCTCCCTACAATTCACCCCTCCACTTT	CASSNKGQAPYNSPLHF
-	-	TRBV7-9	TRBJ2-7	TGTGCCAGCAGCTTCCCTCCGAAACAGGGACCCACCTACGAGCAGTACTTC	CASSFPPKQGPTYEQYF
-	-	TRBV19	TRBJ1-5	TGTGCCAGTAGTAGAAGTACAGGGTTGGGCAATCAGCCCCAGCATTTT	CASSRSTGLGNQPQHF
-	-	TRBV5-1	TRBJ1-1	TGCGCCAGCAGCTTGGGGTTTAGAGGATGGTCCATGAACACTGAAGCTTTCTTT	CASSLGFRGWSMNTEAFF
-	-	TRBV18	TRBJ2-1	TGTGCCAGCTCACCACGGGCGGGCTCCTACAATGAGCAGTTCTTC	CASSPRAGSYNEQFF
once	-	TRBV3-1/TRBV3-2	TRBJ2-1	TGTGCCAGCAGCCAAGTCACCATGCCCCGGTTCAATGAGCAGTTCTTC	CASSQVTMPRFNEQFF
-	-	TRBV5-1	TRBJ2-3	TGCGCCAGCAGCTTGGGAGCGGGCGCAGATACGCAGTATTTT	CASSLGAGADTQYF
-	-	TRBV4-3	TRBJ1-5	TGCGCCAGCAGCCCAATCTGGCCTAGCAATCAGCCCCAGCATTTT	CASSPIWPSNQPQHF
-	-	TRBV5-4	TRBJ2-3	TGTGCCAGCAGCTTGGCTGGCGGAAGCACAGATACGCAGTATTTT	CASSLAGGSTDTQYF
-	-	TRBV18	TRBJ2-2	TGTGCCAGCTCACCAGGGGAGGCCGGGGAGCTGTTTTTT	CASSPGEAGELFF
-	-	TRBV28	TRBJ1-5	TGTGCCAGCAATATCTTTTCCGACAGAAAGGAAACAGAGAGGCCCGATCAGCCCCAGCATTTT	CASNIFSDRKETERPDQPQHF
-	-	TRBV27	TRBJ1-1	TGTGCCAGCAGCCCAGAAATCGCGAACACTGAAGCTTTCTTT	CASSPEIANTEAFF
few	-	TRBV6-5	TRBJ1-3	TGTGCCAGCATTTTAGACTCAAATGCTGGAAACACCATATATTTT	CASILDSNAGNTIYF
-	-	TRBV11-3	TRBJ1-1	TGTGCCAGCAGCTTACCGATAGGAGGCCGGAACACTGAAGCTTTCTTT	CASSLPIGGRNTEAFF
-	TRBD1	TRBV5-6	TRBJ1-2	TGTGCCAGCAGCTTAGTACAGGGGGGCTATGGCTACACCTTC	CASSLVQGGYGYTF
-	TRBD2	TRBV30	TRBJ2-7	TGTGCCTGGAGTGCCCCGGGAGGCTTGGGGTACTTC	CAWSAPGGLGYF